This T cell receptor (beta chain) comes out of a study of OX40 agonist ivuxolimab in advanced cancers. Study in general: Three patients got partial responses; one had hepatocellular carcinoma and two had cutaneous melanoma.

The protocol was immunoSEQ multiplex PCR, while the TCRdb copy is restricted to in-frame clones and leaves out a portion. The sample records roughly 68,000 clones, about nine tenths being singletons. The sequence derives from an adult with an advanced solid tumor such as melanoma, head and neck, liver or kidney cancer. Specimen: CD4+ or CD8+ T cells sorted from blood, collected in a trial of the OX40 agonist ivuxolimab.

The CDR3 spells CASSLDQDRGNSPLHF. The CDR3 coding sequence is TGTGCCAGCAGCTTAGATCAGGACAGGGGGAATTCACCCCTCCACTTT. The chain is built from TRBV11-2 and TRBJ1-6; 10 bases line up with TRBD1. Germline V gives CDR1 SGHAT, CDR2 FQNNGV. This CDR3 has 16 residues. V was pared by 0 bases and J by 7 bases, with 3 bases of the junction left unmatched.